Following are 14 T cell receptor beta chains from one sample sequenced in a study of blood T cell repertoires in COVID-19. The repertoire was sequenced with immunoSEQ multiplex PCR; TCRdb's copy has only in-frame clones and lacks some. The table has fewer than 250,000 clones, almost 90% seen once. What was sequenced was PBMCs or T cells enriched from blood (not recorded which). These TCRs come from a woman aged 50 to 60 with acute COVID-19.

This clone was seen repeatedly, ten times or more. The chain is built from TRBV2 and TRBJ2-4, with TRBD2 matching over 11 bases. After removal of 6 bases from V and 3 bases from J, the junction contained 13 bases not matched to a gene. The CDR3 runs 18 residues. In germline, CDR1 is SNHLY, CDR2 FYNNEI. The CDR3 nucleotides are TGTGCCAGCAGCCCCGGGCGAGCGGGACTAGCGGTCAAAAACATTCAGTACTTC. This codes for CASSPGRAGLAVKNIQYF. Filled out from reference TRBV2 and TRBJ2-4, the complete variable domain reads EPEVTQTPSHQVTQMGQEVILRCVPISNHLYFYWYRQILGQKVEFLVSFYNNEISEKSEIFDDQFSVERPDGSNFTLKIRSTKLEDSAMYFCASSPGRAGLAVKNIQYFGAGTRLSVL.

The chain uses TRBV7-8 and TRBJ2-5; D is undetermined. Germline V gives CDR1 SGHVS, CDR2 FQNEAQ. This CDR3 is built from 14 residues. V lost 1 base and J 5 bases, leaving 11 bases between the germline ends. The CDR3 spells CASSLVFRRETQYF. CDR3 bases: TGTGCCAGCAGCTTAGTCTTTCGGCGGGAGACCCAGTACTTC. Full variable domain (remainder filled in from reference TRBV7-8 and TRBJ2-5): GAGVSQSPRYKVAKRGQDVALRCDPISGHVSLFWYQQALGQGPEFLTYFQNEAQLDKSGLPSDRFFAERPEGSVSTLKIQRTQQEDSAVYLCASSLVFRRETQYFGPGTRLLVL.

The chain recombines TRBV19 with TRBJ2-5; D is possibly TRBD2 (6 bases). V was shortened by 7 bases and J by 3 bases, with 12 bases between the two germline ends. Germline lookup yields CDR1 LNHDA and CDR2 SQIVND (reference sequence). The CDR3 runs to 13 residues. The CDR3 nucleotides are TGTGCCAGTATCGGTCGGAGGGAAGAGACCCAGTACTTC. It translates to CASIGRREETQYF. Full variable domain (missing parts from reference TRBV19 and TRBJ2-5): DGGITQSPKYLFRKEGQNVTLSCEQNLNHDAMYWYRQDPGQGLRLIYYSQIVNDFQKGDIAEGYSVSREKKESFPLTVTSAQKNPTAFYLCASIGRREETQYFGPGTRLLVL.

This chain uses TRBV27 with TRBJ1-2, with TRBD1 identical over 9 bases. This CDR3 is built from 14 residues. Per the germline V gene, CDR1 is MNHEY and CDR2 is SMNVEV (reference sequence). Trimming at V came to 6 bases and at J to 2 bases, leaving 4 bases not matched to a gene. CDR3: CASRFGQGNYGYTF. CDR3 DNA: TGTGCCAGCAGGTTCGGACAGGGGAACTATGGCTACACCTTC.

The gene calls are TRBV9 and TRBJ2-1; 12 nucleotides align to TRBD2. The germline V gene has CDR1 SGDLS and CDR2 YYNGEE. Trimming took 3 bases from V and 2 from J; bases not matched to a gene: 9. This CDR3 comprises 18 residues. The CDR3 sequence: CASSAGASGRGPYNEQFF. The CDR3 DNA is TGTGCCAGCAGCGCTGGGGCTAGCGGGAGGGGGCCCTACAATGAGCAGTTCTTC.

The rearrangement links TRBV19 to TRBJ2-7; D perhaps matches TRBD1 (5 bases). This CDR3 comprises 13 residues. The germline V and J ends were trimmed by 6 bases and 5 bases, with 14 bases remaining between them. CDR1 and CDR2 from the germline V gene are LNHDA and SQIVND (reference sequence). The CDR3 here is CASSSQSGNEQYF. Written as DNA, the CDR3 is TGTGCCAGTAGCTCCCAGTCAGGGAACGAGCAGTACTTC. The variable domain in full, with the rest retrieved from reference TRBV19 and TRBJ2-7, is DGGITQSPKYLFRKEGQNVTLSCEQNLNHDAMYWYRQDPGQGLRLIYYSQIVNDFQKGDIAEGYSVSREKKESFPLTVTSAQKNPTAFYLCASSSQSGNEQYFGPGTRLTVT.

V is TRBV28 and J is TRBJ2-7, with D possibly matching TRBD2 (6 bases). The CDR3 totals 13 residues. CDR1 is MDHEN and CDR2 is SYDVKM in the germline V gene. With 5 bases removed from V and 5 bases from J, the gap between germline ends came to 13 bases. In nucleotides, the CDR3 is TGTGCCAGCAGTCCGCCCGGGAGCCACGAGCAGTACTTC. Its translation: CASSPPGSHEQYF.

The chain carries TRBV27 and TRBJ2-1, with 8 bases that match TRBD2. Looked up from germline, CDR1 is MNHEY and CDR2 is SMNVEV (reference sequence). The CDR3 is 15 amino acids. The trim removed 1 base at V and 4 bases at J, leaving 3 bases unmatched. The CDR3, as DNA: TGTGCCAGCAGTTTATTACTAGCGGCTTACAATGAGCAGTTCTTC. This translates into CASSLLLAAYNEQFF.

This clone showed up many times. This chain connects TRBV7-8 to TRBJ2-7, with TRBD1 identical over 7 bases. This CDR3 is 15 amino acids long. CDR1 and CDR2 (germline): SGHVS, FQNEAQ. V gave up 4 bases and J gave up 4 bases; unmatched junction bases: 10. CDR3 coding DNA: TGTGCCAGCAGCTATGGTAGGACAGGCGCATACGAGCAGTACTTC. Protein product: CASSYGRTGAYEQYF.

This chain joins TRBV27 and TRBJ2-1; 10 positions agree with TRBD1. The V gene's germline CDR1 is MNHEY and CDR2 SMNVEV (reference sequence). V trimming: 3 bases; J trimming: 2 bases; junction bases outside the gene matches: 1. The CDR3 is 15 residues long. CDR3 coding DNA: TGTGCCAGCAGTTTCGGACAGGGGGCCTACAATGAGCAGTTCTTC. This gives the protein CASSFGQGAYNEQFF.

This chain joins TRBV7-8 and TRBJ2-5; TRBD2 aligns across 8 bases. The V gene's germline CDR1 is SGHVS and CDR2 FQNEAQ. The CDR3 loop spans 14 amino acids. After removal of 3 bases from V and 5 bases from J, the junction contained 5 bases not matched to a gene. Written as DNA, the CDR3 is TGTGCCAGCAGCTTCGGACTAGCTGGGGAGACCCAGTACTTC. Protein sequence: CASSFGLAGETQYF.

The genes are TRBV7-2 and TRBJ2-5; TRBD2 matches at 13 bases. The CDR3 runs to 16 residues. J gave up 5 bases and V 6 bases, and 9 bases lay outside the gene matches. Germline V CDR1 and CDR2: SGHTA, FQGNSA. CDR3 protein: CASSQPGLAGMETQYF. CDR3 nucleotide sequence: TGTGCCAGCAGTCAACCGGGACTAGCGGGAATGGAGACCCAGTACTTC. Drawing the rest from reference TRBV7-2 and TRBJ2-5, the complete variable domain is GAGVSQSPSNKVTEKGKDVELRCDPISGHTALYWYRQSLGQGLEFLIYFQGNSAPDKSGLPSDRFSAERTGGSVSTLTIQRTQQEDSAVYLCASSQPGLAGMETQYFGPGTRLLVL.

This clone appeared once. The CDR3 is CASSFRAGGAQETQYF. CDR3 sequence (DNA): TGTGCCAGCAGCTTCCGGGCAGGGGGAGCTCAAGAGACCCAGTACTTC. This rearrangement joins TRBV11-1 to TRBJ2-5; TRBD1 agrees at 7 bases. V was clipped by 3 bases and J by 2 bases; unmatched bases: 9. CDR1 is SGHAT, CDR2 FQDESV, per germline (reference sequence). The CDR3 is 16 residues long.

The chain has TRBV10-3 and TRBJ2-3; a possible D gene is TRBD2 (6 bases). The CDR3 runs 13 residues. V lost 11 bases to trimming and J lost 4 bases, with 16 bases between them. CDR1 and CDR2 (germline): ENHRY, SYGVKD. The CDR3 region is CALGGDGADTQYF. The CDR3 DNA follows: TGTGCCCTCGGGGGAGACGGGGCAGATACGCAGTATTTT.